This TCR beta chain came from a study of CXCR3-negative and CXCR3-positive naive CD8 T cells. Study-wide findings and caveats: The study found more hydrophobic TRB CDR3s in CXCR3-positive naive cells than in CXCR3-negative naive cells. In naive cells, CXCR3-negative and CXCR3-positive subsets had similar TRBV-TRBJ usage; memory cells differed. TRB CDR3 properties were used to infer TCR strength, and surface CD5 was comparable between naive subsets.

Worth noting for this clonotype: Its antigen remains unknown.

Naive CD8+ T cells carried a CD45RO-CCR7+CD27+CD95- phenotype. The CDR3 loop spans 14 amino acids. CDR1 and CDR2 (germline): MNHEY, SVGAGI. All TRB cDNA libraries came from 5' RACE performed with UMI labels. TCRdb re-called the 5' RACE reads and shows each CDR3 protein once, DNA omitted. The table for this sample gives about 120,000 distinct CDR3 sequences. This sequence was found in a human donor in good health. Some clones in this sample may be carry-over from other donors' samples. Sequencing input: naive CXCR3- CD8+ T cells from blood. Stated subset: CD45RO-CCR7+CD27+CD95- naive CD8+ T cells lacking CXCR3 (TNR3-). The V and J genes are TRBV6-5 and TRBJ1-5. The CDR3 loop is CASSPLSGRQPQHF.